The clone carrying this T cell receptor beta chain turned up a few times. The germline V gene encodes CDR1 SGHAT and CDR2 FQNNGV. Trimming cost V 5 bases and J 0 bases, with 13 bases left between them. The CDR3 spans 15 residues. This sample was included in a study of beta chain features in type 1 diabetes. TCRB transcripts that were expressed got sequenced, as all of the isolated RNA had been reverse transcribed. TCRdb's table, derived via immunoSEQ multiplex PCR, lists solely in-frame clones and lacks some. The sample lists about 350,000 clones; 20% were seen once. This chain joins TRBV11-2 and TRBJ1-2; D call uncertain. The source of this sequence is a woman aged 18 to 35 in good health. The sequenced material came from naive CD4+ T cells from blood. The DNA of the CDR3 is TGTGCCAGCAGCCCCGGCATGAGGACTAACTATGGCTACACCTTC. Amino acid sequence: CASSPGMRTNYGYTF.